What follows are 10 T cell receptor beta chains derived from one specimen sequenced in a study of control samples from healthy donors and cancer patients. Here immunoSEQ multiplex PCR was the method, and the copy in TCRdb shows in-frame clones only, minus some. The sample has around 41,000 clones, approximately 94% seen once. The sequenced sample was blood. These receptors were taken from a man aged 55 to 70 in good health.

The chain carries TRBV28 and TRBJ1-2; D call uncertain. V lost 6 bases and J lost 2, with 13 bases in between. Germline CDR1 and CDR2: MDHEN and SYDVKM. The CDR3 has 14 residues. CDR3 in amino acids: CASRPEHRNYGYTF. The CDR3, as DNA: TGTGCCAGCAGACCAGAACACAGAAACTATGGCTACACCTTC.

The CDR3 loop reads CASSLALGDTGELFF. The CDR3 coding sequence is TGCGCCAGCAGCTTGGCCTTGGGGGACACCGGGGAGCTGTTTTTT. This chain joins TRBV5-1 and TRBJ2-2, with D possibly called TRBD1 or TRBD2 (5 bases each). The V end lost 0 bases, the J end lost 3 bases, and 9 bases lay between the germline ends. CDR1 and CDR2 from the germline V gene are SGHRS and YFSETQ. The CDR3 is 15 residues long. Filled out from reference TRBV5-1 and TRBJ2-2, the complete variable domain reads KAGVTQTPRYLIKTRGQQVTLSCSPISGHRSVSWYQQTPGQGLQFLFEYFSETQRNKGNFPGRFSGRQFSNSRSEMNVSTLELGDSALYLCASSLALGDTGELFFGEGSRLTVL.

The CDR3 loop reads CATSRDLGQETQYF. The CDR3 region has the DNA TGTGCCACCAGCAGAGATCTCGGCCAAGAGACCCAGTACTTC. The chain recombines TRBV15 with TRBJ2-5; D is undetermined. CDR1 is LNHNV, CDR2 YYDKDF, per germline (reference sequence). Trimming took 0 bases from V and 1 from J, leaving 6 bases between them. There are 14 residues in the CDR3. Looking up the rest from reference TRBV15 and TRBJ2-5 gives the full variable domain: DAMVIQNPRYQVTQFGKPVTLSCSQTLNHNVMYWYQQKSSQAPKLLFHYYDKDFNNEADTPDNFQSRRPNTSFCFLDIRSPGLGDTAMYLCATSRDLGQETQYFGPGTRLLVL.

The sample holds one count of this clone. The chain recombines TRBV7-8 with TRBJ2-3; 7 bases are shared with TRBD2. J lost 0 bases, V lost 5 bases, and 2 bases had no gene match. Germline V CDR1 and CDR2: SGHVS, FQNEAQ. CDR3 length: 14 residues. The CDR3 coding sequence is TGTGCCAGCAGCCTTAGCGGGAGCACAGATACGCAGTATTTT. Residues: CASSLSGSTDTQYF.

This clone was found once. The chain joins TRBV11-3 to TRBJ2-1, with no clear D. V lost 5 bases to trimming and J lost 6 bases, with 11 bases between them. CDR1 and CDR2 from the germline V gene are SGHNT and YENEEA. This CDR3 has 13 residues. CDR3 DNA: TGTGCCAGCAGCAAAGCAGGCGGCAATGAGCAGTTCTTC. It translates to CASSKAGGNEQFF.

The chain carries TRBV29-1 and TRBJ1-2; D is unclear. CDR1 is SQVTM, CDR2 ANQGSEA, per germline. The CDR3 runs to 12 residues. V lost 3 bases to trimming and J lost 8 bases, with 13 bases between them. As DNA, the CDR3 is TGCAGCGTTGATAAGGCCAGGACGGGCTACACCTTC. Translated, it gives CSVDKARTGYTF. Using reference TRBV29-1 and TRBJ1-2 for the parts outside the CDR3, the full variable domain is SAVISQKPSRDICQRGTSLTIQCQVDSQVTMMFWYRQQPGQSLTLIATANQGSEATYESGFVIDKFPISRPNLTFSTLTVSNMSPEDSSIYLCSVDKARTGYTFGSGTRLTVV.

The chain uses TRBV24-1 and TRBJ1-2; D remains unclear. The CDR3 consists of 13 residues. Germline V lookup: CDR1 KGHDR, CDR2 SFDVKD. V was shortened by 1 base and J by 5 bases, with 7 bases between the two germline ends. The CDR3 DNA reads as TGTGCCACCAGTGATTTTAAGGGATATGGCTACACCTTC. Encoded protein: CATSDFKGYGYTF.

The genes are TRBV5-1 and TRBJ1-6; the D gene is possibly TRBD1 (5 bases). Germline loops: CDR1 SGHRS, CDR2 YFSETQ. Trimming cost V 0 bases and J 4 bases, with 8 bases left between them. This CDR3 comprises 15 residues. As DNA, the CDR3 is TGCGCCAGCAGCTTGGGACAGCTATATAATTCACCCCTCCACTTT. Its translation is CASSLGQLYNSPLHF.

This chain uses TRBV28 with TRBJ1-2; TRBD1 is a possible D gene (5 bases). Trimming cost V 8 bases and J 8 bases, with 18 bases left between them. CDR1 MDHEN and CDR2 SYDVKM come from the germline V gene. This CDR3 contains 13 residues. CDR3 in amino acids: CASGRGGAKGYTF. In nucleotides, the CDR3 is TGTGCCAGCGGAAGAGGAGGGGCGAAGGGCTACACCTTC.

The J gene is TRBJ2-7, the V gene TRBV19; 8 bases align to TRBD1. This CDR3 has 15 residues. Germline lookup yields CDR1 LNHDA and CDR2 SQIVND (reference sequence). V lost 3 bases to trimming and J lost 7 bases; unmatched junction nucleotides: 11. The CDR3 region has the DNA TGTGCCAGTAGTATCGTGGGGCAGGGGGCTGGTGAGCAGTACTTC. It yields the protein CASSIVGQGAGEQYF.